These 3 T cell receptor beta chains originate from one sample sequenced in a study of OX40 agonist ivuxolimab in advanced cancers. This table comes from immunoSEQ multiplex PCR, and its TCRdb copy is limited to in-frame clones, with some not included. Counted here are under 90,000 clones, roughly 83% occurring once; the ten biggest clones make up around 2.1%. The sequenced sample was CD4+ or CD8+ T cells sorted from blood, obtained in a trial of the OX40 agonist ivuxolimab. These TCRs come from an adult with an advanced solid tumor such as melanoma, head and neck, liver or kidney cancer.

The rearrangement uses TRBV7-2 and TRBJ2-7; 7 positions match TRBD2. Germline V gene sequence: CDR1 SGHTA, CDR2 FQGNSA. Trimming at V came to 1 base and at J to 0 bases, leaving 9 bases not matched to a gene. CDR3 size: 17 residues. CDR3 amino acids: CASSLVGGLAVSYEQYF. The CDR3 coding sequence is TGTGCCAGCAGCTTAGTTGGCGGTCTAGCGGTCTCCTACGAGCAGTACTTC. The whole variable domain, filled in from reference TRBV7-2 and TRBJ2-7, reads GAGVSQSPSNKVTEKGKDVELRCDPISGHTALYWYRQSLGQGLEFLIYFQGNSAPDKSGLPSDRFSAERTGGSVSTLTIQRTQQEDSAVYLCASSLVGGLAVSYEQYFGPGTRLTVT.

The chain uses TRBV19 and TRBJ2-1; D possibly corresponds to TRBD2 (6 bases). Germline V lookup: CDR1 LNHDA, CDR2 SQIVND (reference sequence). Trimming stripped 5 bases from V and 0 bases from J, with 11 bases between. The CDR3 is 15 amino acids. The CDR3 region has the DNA TGTGCCAGTAGTCCGTTAGCGGACTCCTACAATGAGCAGTTCTTC. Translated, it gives CASSPLADSYNEQFF.

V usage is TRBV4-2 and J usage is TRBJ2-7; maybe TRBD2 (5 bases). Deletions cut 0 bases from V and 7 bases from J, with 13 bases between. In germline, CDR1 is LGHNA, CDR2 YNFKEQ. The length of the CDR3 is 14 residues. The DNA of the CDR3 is TGTGCCAGCAGCCAAGACGGGCCGGGGTGGGAGCAGTACTTC. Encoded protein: CASSQDGPGWEQYF.